One and the same sample provided the 18 T cell receptor beta chains below, sequenced in a study of immune heterogeneity within non-small cell lung tumors. Per sample, around 600 ng of bulk tumor genomic DNA was the template used. Multiple widely separated biopsies were taken from each primary tumor at surgery. Untreated, newly diagnosed non-small cell lung cancer patients underwent curative surgery. A multiplex PCR containing 32 V primers and 13 J primers was used to amplify TCR beta CDR3. From the multiplex PCR reads, TCRdb called clonotypes with MiXCR, one entry per CDR3 protein. The sample holds over 5,500 distinct CDR3 sequences, around a fifth seen once. The sequenced material came from lung tumor tissue. These receptors were taken from a man between 65 and 85 years old with non-small cell lung cancer.

Turning to this clonotype: The germline gene is not matched at one end of the junction; a read error may be the cause. J is TRBJ2-2 and V is TRBV14; TRBD2 is a possible D gene (5 bases). Per the germline V gene, CDR1 is SGHDN and CDR2 is FVKESK. This CDR3 spans 17 amino acids. CDR3 sequence reads: CASSQVKFSINTGKLFF. In DNA form, the CDR3 reads TGTGCCAGCAGCCAAGTAAAGTTCTCGATAAACACCGGGAAGCTGTTTTTT.

The genes are TRBV28 and TRBJ2-1, with 8 bases aligning to TRBD2. Germline V gene sequence: CDR1 MDHEN, CDR2 SYDVKM. V was clipped by 5 bases and J by 9 bases; unmatched bases: 18. The CDR3 covers 17 residues. CDR3 nucleotide sequence: TGTGCCAGCAGTCTGGGAGAGGATAAGCGGGAGTGGGTTGAGCAGTTCTTC. Protein sequence: CASSLGEDKREWVEQFF.

This clonotype was recorded many times. The CDR3 DNA reads as TGTGCCAGCAGCCAATCGGTGGGGGCCCGGGATGAGCAGTTCTTC. This sequence encodes CASSQSVGARDEQFF. This sequence joins TRBV3-1 and TRBJ2-1; weak D call: TRBD1 (6 bases). Trimming took 2 bases from V and 8 from J, leaving 16 bases between them. The CDR3 loop spans 15 amino acids. Per the germline V gene, CDR1 is LGHDT and CDR2 is YNNKEL (reference sequence).

This clonotype has more than one count but fewer than ten. The chain joins TRBV7-3 to TRBJ2-3; D is uncertain. V dropped 3 bases and J dropped 1 base, with 5 bases sitting between them. The CDR3 has 13 amino acids. Germline V gene data show CDR1 as SGHTA and CDR2 as FQGTGA. The CDR3 protein is CASSLDRTDTQYF. The CDR3, as DNA: TGTGCCAGCAGCTTGGACCGCACAGATACGCAGTATTTT.

About this clonotype itself: A junction boundary mismatches the germline segment, possibly from a read error. The rearrangement links TRBV5-1 to TRBJ1-1, with unresolved D. This CDR3 contains 15 residues. Germline V lookup: CDR1 SGHRS, CDR2 YFSETQ. The CDR3 nucleotides are TGCGCCAACAGCTTGGACGGAGGAGAGAACACTGAAGCTTTCTTT. Translated, it gives CANSLDGGENTEAFF. Full variable domain (rest looked up from reference TRBV5-1 and TRBJ1-1): KAGVTQTPRYLIKTRGQQVTLSCSPISGHRSVSWYQQTPGQGLQFLFEYFSETQRNKGNFPGRFSGRQFSNSRSEMNVSTLELGDSALYLCANSLDGGENTEAFFGQGTRLTVV.

Sample share makes this clonotype medium-sized (0.01 to 0.1%). This chain uses TRBV18 with TRBJ2-3, with D possibly TRBD1 on 6 matching bases. Per the germline V gene, CDR1 is KGHSH and CDR2 is LQKENI. The length of the CDR3 is 14 residues. V dropped 6 bases and J dropped 6 bases, with 16 bases sitting between them. Written as DNA, the CDR3 is TGTGCCAGCTCGCTCGACAGGAGTGGGGATACGCAGTATTTT. This translates into CASSLDRSGDTQYF.

V gene TRBV5-5 combines with J gene TRBJ2-7; the match to TRBD1 covers 10 bases. The germline V gene encodes CDR1 SGHKS and CDR2 YYEKEE (reference sequence). With V trimmed by 4 bases and J by 2 bases, 12 bases remained unmatched. The CDR3 sequence is 17 residues long. Here the CDR3 DNA reads TGTGCCAGCAGCCAGGACAGGGGGGGGAGAGTGACCTACGAGCAGTACTTC. It translates to CASSQDRGGRVTYEQYF.

By frequency in the sample, this clonotype is medium-sized. The V gene is TRBV6-2 or TRBV6-3, the J gene TRBJ2-1; tentatively, D is TRBD2 (6 bases). Trimming stripped 3 bases from V and 6 bases from J, with 15 bases between. The CDR3 extends over 15 amino acids. Germline CDR1 reads MNHEY; CDR2 reads SVGEGT. CDR3 coding DNA: TGTGCCAGCAGTTATGCGGAGGGCGCTGGCAATGAGCAGTTCTTC. Protein product: CASSYAEGAGNEQFF.

This clonotype rates as medium-sized. The chain has TRBV6-1 and TRBJ2-2; possible D gene TRBD2, 7 bases. The CDR3 is made up of 15 amino acids. Germline V gives CDR1 MNHNS, CDR2 SASEGT. The V gene lost 10 bases and the J gene lost 3 bases, with 18 bases spanning the gap. The CDR3, as DNA: TGTGCCACCCTATGGGGGGGCCGGGACACCGGGGAGCTGTTTTTT. Translated: CATLWGGRDTGELFF.

This clonotype is medium-sized within its sample. The V gene is TRBV20-1, the J gene TRBJ2-7; tentative D call: TRBD1 (7 bases). Germline V gene sequence: CDR1 DFQATT, CDR2 SNEGSKA (reference sequence). CDR3 size: 15 residues. Trimming left V 3 bases short and J 4 bases short, with 19 bases between. CDR3 protein: CSASGPSRGAYEQYF. Written as DNA, the CDR3 is TGCAGTGCTAGTGGCCCAAGCAGGGGGGCGTACGAGCAGTACTTC.

There are many counts of this clonotype. V usage is TRBV3-1 and J usage is TRBJ2-3; D not resolved. This CDR3 is 14 amino acids long. Trimming cost V 6 bases and J 4 bases, with 14 bases left between them. The germline CDR1 and CDR2 sequences are LGHDT and YNNKEL (reference sequence). CDR3 DNA: TGTGCCAGCAGTCATAGGGCAAAGTCAGATACGCAGTATTTT. Protein: CASSHRAKSDTQYF.

In this sample, this clonotype is medium-sized (0.01 to 0.1%). The genes are TRBV28 and TRBJ2-5; weak D call: TRBD2 (5 bases). V gave up 2 bases and J gave up 2 bases, with 9 bases separating them. From germline, CDR1 is MDHEN and CDR2 SYDVKM. This CDR3 is 14 amino acids long. The DNA for the CDR3 is TGTGCCAGCAGTTTACTTCGGGAACAAGAGACCCAGTACTTC. The encoded protein is CASSLLREQETQYF. Full variable domain (missing parts from reference TRBV28 and TRBJ2-5): DVKVTQSSRYLVKRTGEKVFLECVQDMDHENMFWYRQDPGLGLRLIYFSYDVKMKEKGDIPEGYSVSREKKERFSLILESASTNQTSMYLCASSLLREQETQYFGPGTRLLVL.

This chain connects TRBV5-4 to TRBJ2-7, with TRBD2 as a possible D gene (5 bases). V was clipped by 1 base and J by 10 bases, with 15 bases between them. Germline assignment: CDR1 SGHNT and CDR2 YYREEE (reference sequence). The CDR3 consists of 13 residues. The CDR3 protein is CASSLYRRVDQYF. CDR3 DNA sequence: TGTGCCAGCAGCTTGTATAGGCGGGTAGACCAGTACTTC.

By proportion, this clonotype is medium-sized. The gene calls are TRBV5-1 and TRBJ1-3; D not certain. V was shortened by 5 bases and J by 4 bases, with 13 bases between the two germline ends. CDR3 length: 14 amino acids. Germline lookup yields CDR1 SGHRS and CDR2 YFSETQ. The CDR3 nucleotides are TGCGCCAGCAGACTCGGCGTGGAGGGAAACACCATATATTTT. As protein: CASRLGVEGNTIYF.

This clonotype has a handful of counts. CDR3 in amino acids: CASSLLAEYEQYF. CDR3 DNA: TGTGCCAGCAGCTTACTAGCGGAGTACGAGCAGTACTTC. The V and J genes are TRBV7-9 and TRBJ2-7; 7 positions agree with TRBD2. After removal of 2 bases from V and 4 bases from J, the junction contained 2 bases not matched to a gene. The CDR3 runs 13 residues. Germline loops: CDR1 SEHNR, CDR2 FQNEAQ (reference sequence).

In this sample, this clonotype turned up a few times. The genes are TRBV6-1 and TRBJ1-1; D gene uncertain. Looked up from germline, CDR1 is MNHNS and CDR2 is SASEGT. The CDR3 sequence is 11 residues long. V was pared by 6 bases and J by 11 bases, with 13 bases between. CDR3 DNA: TGTGCCAGCAGCCCCGGGGAGGTGGCTTTCTTT. Its protein product is CASSPGEVAFF.

This clonotype came up a few times. The V call is TRBV9, the J call TRBJ2-1; 9 bases match TRBD1. V dropped 0 bases and J dropped 12; count of bases not matched to a gene: 13. From germline, CDR1 is SGDLS and CDR2 YYNGEE. This CDR3 contains 16 residues. CDR3 in DNA: TGTGCCAGCAGCGTAGGCCCCGAGGACAGGGGAATCCCGCAGTTCTTC. This translates into CASSVGPEDRGIPQFF.

This clonotype showed up just a few times. The chain recombines TRBV5-8 with TRBJ2-5; no clear D. Germline CDR1 reads SGHTS; CDR2 reads YDEGEE. V was pared by 1 base and J by 6 bases, with 7 bases between. The CDR3 covers 12 residues. The CDR3 sequence is CASSLSQKTQYF. Here the CDR3 DNA reads TGTGCCAGCAGCTTGAGTCAAAAGACCCAGTACTTC.